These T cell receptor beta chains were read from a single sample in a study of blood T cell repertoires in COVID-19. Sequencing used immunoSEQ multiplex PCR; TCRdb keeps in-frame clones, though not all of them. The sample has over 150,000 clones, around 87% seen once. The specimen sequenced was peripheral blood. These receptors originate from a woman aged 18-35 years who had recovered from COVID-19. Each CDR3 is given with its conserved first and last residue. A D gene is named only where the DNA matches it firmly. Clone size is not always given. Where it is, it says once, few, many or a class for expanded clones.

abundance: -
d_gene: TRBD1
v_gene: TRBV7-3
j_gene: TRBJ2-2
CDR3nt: TGTGCCAGCAGCCCCCCGGGACAGGGTAGGACCGGGGAGCTGTTTTTT
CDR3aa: CASSPPGQGRTGELFF

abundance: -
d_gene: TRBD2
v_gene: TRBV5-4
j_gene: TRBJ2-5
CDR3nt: TGTGCCAGCAGCTTCGGGACTACTAAAGAGACCCAGTACTTC
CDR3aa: CASSFGTTKETQYF

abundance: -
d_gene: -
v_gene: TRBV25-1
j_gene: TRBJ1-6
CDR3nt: TGTGCCAGCAGTGAATATATAGGAGAGGTTGATTCACCCCTCCACTTT
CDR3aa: CASSEYIGEVDSPLHF

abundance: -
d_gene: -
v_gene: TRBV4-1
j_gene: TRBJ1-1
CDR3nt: TGCGCCAGCAGCGTCGGGACTACATACACTGAAGCTTTCTTT
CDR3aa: CASSVGTTYTEAFF

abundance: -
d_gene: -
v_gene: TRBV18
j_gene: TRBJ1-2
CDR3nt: TGTGCCAGCTCACCGGAGGAACTACTTAACTATGGCTACACCTTC
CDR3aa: CASSPEELLNYGYTF

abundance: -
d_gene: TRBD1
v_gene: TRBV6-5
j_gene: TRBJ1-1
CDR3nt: TGTGCCAGCACCCTCGGGACAGGGAACACTGAAGCTTTCTTT
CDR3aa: CASTLGTGNTEAFF

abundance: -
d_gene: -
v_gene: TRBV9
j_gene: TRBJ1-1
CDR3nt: TGTGCCAGCAGCAGCCGGGGGGGCGGTACTGAAGCTTTCTTT
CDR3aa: CASSSRGGGTEAFF

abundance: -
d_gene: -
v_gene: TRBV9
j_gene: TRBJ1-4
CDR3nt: TGTGCCAGCAGCGTATTTGGGACAAGTAGTGAAAAACTGTTTTTT
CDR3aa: CASSVFGTSSEKLFF

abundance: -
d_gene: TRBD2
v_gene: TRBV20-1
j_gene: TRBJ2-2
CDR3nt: TGCAGTGCTAGTCAGCTTATACTAGCGGGGGGGCGCCGGAACACCGGGGAGCTGTTTTTT
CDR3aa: CSASQLILAGGRRNTGELFF

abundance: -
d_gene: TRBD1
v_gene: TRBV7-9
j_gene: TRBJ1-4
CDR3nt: TGTGCCAGCAGCTTATCCCCTGGACAGGGGAGAGGTGAAAAACTGTTTTTT
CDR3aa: CASSLSPGQGRGEKLFF

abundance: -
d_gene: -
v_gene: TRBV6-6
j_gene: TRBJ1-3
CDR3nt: TGTGCCAGCAGTTACGAGGGCCTCGGGGGCACCATATATTTT
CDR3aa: CASSYEGLGGTIYF

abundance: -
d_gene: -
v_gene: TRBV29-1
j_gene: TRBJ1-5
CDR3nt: TGCAGCGTTCGTGGCAAAAATAGCAATCAGCCCCAGCATTTT
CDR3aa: CSVRGKNSNQPQHF

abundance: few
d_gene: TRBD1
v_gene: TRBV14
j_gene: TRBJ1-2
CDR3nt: TGTGCCAGCAGCCAAGCTGGACAGGGGGCGAGTGGCTACACCTTC
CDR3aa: CASSQAGQGASGYTF

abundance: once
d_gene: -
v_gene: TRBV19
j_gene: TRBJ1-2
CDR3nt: TGTGCCAGTAGTTCCGGGTCCGTGAATGGCTACACCTTC
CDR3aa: CASSSGSVNGYTF